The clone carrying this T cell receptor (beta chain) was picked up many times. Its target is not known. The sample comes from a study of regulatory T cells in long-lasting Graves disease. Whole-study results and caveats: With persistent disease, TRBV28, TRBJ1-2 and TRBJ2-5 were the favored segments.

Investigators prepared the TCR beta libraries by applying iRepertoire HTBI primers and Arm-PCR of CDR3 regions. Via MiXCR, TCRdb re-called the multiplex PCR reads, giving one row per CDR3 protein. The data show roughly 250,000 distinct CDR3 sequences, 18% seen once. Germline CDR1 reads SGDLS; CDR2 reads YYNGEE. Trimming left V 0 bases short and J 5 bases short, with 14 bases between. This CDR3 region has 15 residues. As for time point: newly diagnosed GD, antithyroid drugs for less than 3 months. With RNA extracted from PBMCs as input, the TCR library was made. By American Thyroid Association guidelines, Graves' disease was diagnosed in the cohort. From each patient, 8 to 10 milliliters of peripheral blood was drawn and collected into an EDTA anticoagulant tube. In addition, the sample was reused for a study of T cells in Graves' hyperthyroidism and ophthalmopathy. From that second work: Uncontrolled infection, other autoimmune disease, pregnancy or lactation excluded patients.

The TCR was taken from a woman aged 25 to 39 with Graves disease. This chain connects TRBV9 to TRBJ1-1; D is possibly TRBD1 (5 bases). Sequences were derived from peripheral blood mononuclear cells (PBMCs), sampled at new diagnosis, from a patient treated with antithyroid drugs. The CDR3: CASSVESGGGTEAFF. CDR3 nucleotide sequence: TGTGCCAGCAGCGTAGAATCCGGGGGGGGGACTGAAGCTTTCTTT.